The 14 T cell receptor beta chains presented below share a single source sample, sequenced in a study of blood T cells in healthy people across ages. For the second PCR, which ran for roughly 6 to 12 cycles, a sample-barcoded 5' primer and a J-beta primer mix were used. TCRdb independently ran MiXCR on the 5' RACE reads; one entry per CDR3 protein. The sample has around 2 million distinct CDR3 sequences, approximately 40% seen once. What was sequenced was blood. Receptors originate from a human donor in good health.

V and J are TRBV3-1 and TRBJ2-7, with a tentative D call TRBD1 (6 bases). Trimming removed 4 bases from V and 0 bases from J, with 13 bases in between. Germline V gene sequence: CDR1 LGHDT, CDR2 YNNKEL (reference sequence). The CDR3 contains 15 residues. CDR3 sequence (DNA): TGTGCCAGCAGCCCCTCAGGGGCGCTCTCCTACGAGCAGTACTTC. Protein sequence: CASSPSGALSYEQYF.

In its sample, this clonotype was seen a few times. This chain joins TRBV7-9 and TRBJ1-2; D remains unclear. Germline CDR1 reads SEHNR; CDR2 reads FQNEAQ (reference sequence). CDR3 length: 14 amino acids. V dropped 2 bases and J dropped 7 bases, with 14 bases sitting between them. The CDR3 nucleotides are TGTGCCAGCAGCTTAAATACCGACCTGCTTGGCTACACCTTC. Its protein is CASSLNTDLLGYTF.

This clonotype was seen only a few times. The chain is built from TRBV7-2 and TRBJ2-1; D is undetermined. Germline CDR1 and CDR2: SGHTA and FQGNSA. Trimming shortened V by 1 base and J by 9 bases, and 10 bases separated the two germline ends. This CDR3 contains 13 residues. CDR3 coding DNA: TGTGCCAGCAGCTTAGTGGACCTTGCTGAGCAGTTCTTC. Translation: CASSLVDLAEQFF.

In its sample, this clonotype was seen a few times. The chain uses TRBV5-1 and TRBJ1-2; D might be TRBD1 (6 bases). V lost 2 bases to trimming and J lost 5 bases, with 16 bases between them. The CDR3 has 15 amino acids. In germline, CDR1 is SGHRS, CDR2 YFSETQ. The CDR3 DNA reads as TGCGCCAGCAGCTTCGCGGGGGGCGGGGAGTATGGCTACACCTTC. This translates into CASSFAGGGEYGYTF.

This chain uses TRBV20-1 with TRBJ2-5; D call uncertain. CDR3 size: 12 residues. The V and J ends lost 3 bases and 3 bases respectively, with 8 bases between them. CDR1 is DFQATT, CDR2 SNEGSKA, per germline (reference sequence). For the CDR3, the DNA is TGCAGTGCTAGTTCGGATAAAGAGACCCAGTACTTC. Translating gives CSASSDKETQYF.

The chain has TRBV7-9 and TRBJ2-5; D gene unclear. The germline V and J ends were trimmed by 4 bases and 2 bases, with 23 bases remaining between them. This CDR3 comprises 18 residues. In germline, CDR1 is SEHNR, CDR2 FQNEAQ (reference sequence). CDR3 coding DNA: TGTGCCAGCAGCTCGGAATACACCTTAGGCCCCTATCAAGAGACCCAGTACTTC. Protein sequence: CASSSEYTLGPYQETQYF.

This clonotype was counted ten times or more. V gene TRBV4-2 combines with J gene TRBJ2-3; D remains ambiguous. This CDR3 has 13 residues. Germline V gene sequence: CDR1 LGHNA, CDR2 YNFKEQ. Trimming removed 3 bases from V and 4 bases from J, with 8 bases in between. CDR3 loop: CASSQVVADTQYF. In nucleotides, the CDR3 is TGTGCCAGCAGCCAGGTAGTTGCAGATACGCAGTATTTT.

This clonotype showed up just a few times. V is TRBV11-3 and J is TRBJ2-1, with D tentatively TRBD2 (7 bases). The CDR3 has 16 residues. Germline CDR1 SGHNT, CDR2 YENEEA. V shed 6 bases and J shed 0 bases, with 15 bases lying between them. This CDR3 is CASSSNRGASYNEQFF. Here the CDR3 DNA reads TGTGCCAGCAGTTCCAACCGGGGGGCCTCCTACAATGAGCAGTTCTTC.

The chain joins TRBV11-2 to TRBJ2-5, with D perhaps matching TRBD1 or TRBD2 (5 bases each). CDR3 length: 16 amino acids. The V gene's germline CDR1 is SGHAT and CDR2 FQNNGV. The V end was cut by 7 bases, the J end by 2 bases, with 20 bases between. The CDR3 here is CASTPGTASDQETQYF. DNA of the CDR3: TGTGCCAGCACTCCAGGGACCGCAAGCGATCAAGAGACCCAGTACTTC. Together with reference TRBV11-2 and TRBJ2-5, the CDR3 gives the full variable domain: EAGVAQSPRYKIIEKRQSVAFWCNPISGHATLYWYQQILGQGPKLLIQFQNNGVVDDSQLPKDRFSAERLKGVDSTLKIQPAKLEDSAVYLCASTPGTASDQETQYFGPGTRLLVL.

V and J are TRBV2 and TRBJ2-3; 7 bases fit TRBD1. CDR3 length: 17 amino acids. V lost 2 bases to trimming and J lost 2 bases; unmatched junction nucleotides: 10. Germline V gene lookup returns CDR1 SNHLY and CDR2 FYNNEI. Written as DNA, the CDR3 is TGTGCCAGCAGTGAAAGGATCCGGGACAGTATCACAGATACGCAGTATTTT. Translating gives CASSERIRDSITDTQYF.

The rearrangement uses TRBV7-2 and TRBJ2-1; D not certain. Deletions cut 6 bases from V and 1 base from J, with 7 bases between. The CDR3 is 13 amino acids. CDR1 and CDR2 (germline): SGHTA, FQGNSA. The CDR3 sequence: CASRKDSYNEQFF. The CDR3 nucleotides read TGTGCCAGCAGGAAAGATTCCTACAATGAGCAGTTCTTC.

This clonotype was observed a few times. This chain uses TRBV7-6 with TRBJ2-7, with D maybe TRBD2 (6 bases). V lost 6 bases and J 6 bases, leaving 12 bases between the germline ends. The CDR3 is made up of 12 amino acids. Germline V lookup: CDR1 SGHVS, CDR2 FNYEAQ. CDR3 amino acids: CASSRLGGEQYF. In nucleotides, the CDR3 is TGTGCCAGCAGTCGACTCGGGGGCGAGCAGTACTTC. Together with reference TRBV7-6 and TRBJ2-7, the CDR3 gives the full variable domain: GAGVSQSPRYKVTKRGQDVALRCDPISGHVSLYWYRQALGQGPEFLTYFNYEAQQDKSGLPNDRFSAERPEGSISTLTIQRTEQRDSAMYRCASSRLGGEQYFGPGTRLTVT.

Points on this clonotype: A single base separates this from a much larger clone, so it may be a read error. CDR3: CASSRDPTDHYEQYF. DNA for the CDR3: TGTGCCTCCAGCAGAGACCCGACAGACCACTACGAGCAGTACTTC. The J gene is TRBJ2-7, the V gene TRBV15, with a weak D call TRBD1 (5 bases). Per germline, CDR1 LNHNV and CDR2 YYDKDF (reference sequence). The CDR3 is 15 amino acids.

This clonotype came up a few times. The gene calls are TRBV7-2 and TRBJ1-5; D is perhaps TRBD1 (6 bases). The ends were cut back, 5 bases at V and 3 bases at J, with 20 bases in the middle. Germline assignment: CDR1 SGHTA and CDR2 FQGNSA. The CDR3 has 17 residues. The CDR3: CASSPDSQIRLNQPQHF. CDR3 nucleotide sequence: TGTGCCAGCAGCCCGGACAGCCAAATACGTCTCAATCAGCCCCAGCATTTT.